The 20 T cell receptor beta chains presented below share a single source sample, sequenced in a study of T cells after posttransplantation cyclophosphamide. Data came from immunoSEQ multiplex PCR; TCRdb stores just in-frame clones and leaves some out. The sample shows around 17,000 clones, roughly 92% of them seen only once. Cyclophosphamide on days +3 and +4 followed busulfan-fludarabine conditioning and a marrow graft. Specimen: CD4+ T cells sorted from blood, collected after allogeneic stem cell transplant with posttransplant cyclophosphamide. The receptors come from a male patient aged 60-70 years who received an allogeneic stem cell transplant from a related donor and was CMV-positive. Some T cells may be the graft donor's.

This chain connects TRBV5-1 to TRBJ1-2; D is possibly TRBD1 (6 bases). CDR3 length equals 13 residues. Germline values: CDR1 SGHRS, CDR2 YFSETQ. The V end was cut by 0 bases, the J end by 7 bases, with 10 bases between. The CDR3 region has the DNA TGCGCCAGCAGCTTGGAACAGGGATCTGGCTACACCTTC. Translating it yields CASSLEQGSGYTF.

The chain couples TRBV7-2 to TRBJ2-2; D gene uncertain. Germline V gene data show CDR1 as SGHTA and CDR2 as FQGNSA. V dropped 4 bases and J dropped 5 bases, with 11 bases sitting between them. The length of the CDR3 is 14 residues. Here the CDR3 reads CASSSPTQTGELFF. CDR3 sequence (DNA): TGTGCCAGCAGCTCCCCAACACAAACCGGGGAGCTGTTTTTT.

J is TRBJ1-1 and V is TRBV5-1; no firm D call. The CDR3 is 14 amino acids. V was trimmed by 2 bases and J by 3 bases, leaving 11 bases between them. CDR1 SGHRS and CDR2 YFSETQ come from the germline V gene. In nucleotides, the CDR3 is TGCGCCAGCAGCTTTTTGTCTTCGGACACTGAAGCTTTCTTT. Translating it yields CASSFLSSDTEAFF.

V usage is TRBV9 and J usage is TRBJ2-1; D not resolved. This CDR3 is 13 amino acids long. Germline CDR1 SGDLS, CDR2 YYNGEE. Trimming cost V 0 bases and J 12 bases, with 13 bases left between them. CDR3 loop: CASSVEMLTGQFF. The CDR3 coding sequence is TGTGCCAGCAGCGTAGAGATGCTTACGGGGCAGTTCTTC.

CDR3 in amino acids: CASSTTGGETQYF. The CDR3, as DNA: TGTGCCAGCAGCACCACGGGGGGGGAGACCCAGTACTTC. This rearrangement joins TRBV7-2 to TRBJ2-5; TRBD2 aligns across 8 bases. Germline V lookup: CDR1 SGHTA, CDR2 FQGNSA. This CDR3 has 13 amino acids. Germline trimming cut 5 bases from V and 5 bases from J; bases unmatched to any gene: 4.

The gene calls are TRBV2 and TRBJ2-2, with a weak D call TRBD1 (6 bases). Per germline, CDR1 SNHLY and CDR2 FYNNEI. The CDR3 is 14 amino acids. Deletions cut 4 bases from V and 4 bases from J, with 10 bases between. In nucleotides, the CDR3 is TGTGCCAGCAGTGGGGGGCGAGGCACCGGGGAGCTGTTTTTT. Its translation is CASSGGRGTGELFF.

Here the CDR3 DNA reads TGTGCCAGCAGCTCCGGGACAGGAGGAGGGAGTGGCTACACCTTC. This sequence encodes CASSSGTGGGSGYTF. V and J are TRBV7-2 and TRBJ1-2, with 8 bases lining up with TRBD1. Per germline, CDR1 SGHTA and CDR2 FQGNSA. CDR3 length equals 15 residues. The ends lost 4 bases at V and 7 bases at J; junction bases unmatched: 11. The full variable domain, with the rest looked up from reference TRBV7-2 and TRBJ1-2, is GAGVSQSPSNKVTEKGKDVELRCDPISGHTALYWYRQSLGQGLEFLIYFQGNSAPDKSGLPSDRFSAERTGGSVSTLTIQRTQQEDSAVYLCASSSGTGGGSGYTFGSGTRLTVV.

The rearrangement links TRBV5-6 to TRBJ2-1; D is ambiguous. The CDR3 spans 13 residues. Between the trimmed V and J ends, which lost 0 bases and 5 bases, there was a span of 6 bases. Germline CDR1 is SGHDT and CDR2 is YYEEEE. In DNA form, the CDR3 reads TGTGCCAGCAGCTTGGGACTTAACAATGAGCAGTTCTTC. Residues: CASSLGLNNEQFF.

The chain employs TRBV18 and TRBJ2-3, with TRBD2 matching over 9 bases. The CDR3 has 15 residues. V was clipped by 2 bases and J by 1 base; unmatched bases: 1. Per the germline V gene, CDR1 is KGHSH and CDR2 is LQKENI. This CDR3 is CASSPKRGGTDTQYF. CDR3 coding DNA: TGTGCCAGCTCACCAAAGCGGGGGGGCACAGATACGCAGTATTTT.

The rearrangement links TRBV7-6 to TRBJ2-5; a weak D match, TRBD2 (5 bases). This CDR3 contains 18 residues. Germline CDR1 is SGHVS and CDR2 is FNYEAQ. Between the trimmed V and J ends, which lost 5 bases and 5 bases, there was a span of 27 bases. In DNA form, the CDR3 reads TGTGCCAGCAGCCCAAGAGTTCCTGGACTCGTAGAGGGCGAGACCCAGTACTTC. It yields the protein CASSPRVPGLVEGETQYF.

This chain links TRBV19 with TRBJ1-3; D not resolved. Germline V gene lookup returns CDR1 LNHDA and CDR2 SQIVND (reference sequence). This CDR3 has 13 amino acids. The CDR3 reads CTIWRHSGNTIYF. The CDR3 DNA is TGTACCATTTGGAGGCACTCTGGAAACACCATATATTTT.

The chain couples TRBV5-1 to TRBJ2-3; D unresolved. V lost 0 bases to trimming and J lost 3 bases, with 2 bases between them. The germline V gene has CDR1 SGHRS and CDR2 YFSETQ. This CDR3 is built from 12 residues. CDR3 protein: CASSLATDTQYF. For the CDR3, the DNA is TGCGCCAGCAGCTTGGCGACAGATACGCAGTATTTT.

This clone was detected once. The gene calls are TRBV5-1 and TRBJ2-7; 7 positions match TRBD1. V gave up 3 bases and J gave up 2 bases; unmatched junction bases: 8. The CDR3 is 15 amino acids. Germline CDR1 is SGHRS and CDR2 is YFSETQ. CDR3 sequence (DNA): TGCGCCAGCAGCTCTACCGGGACAGTCACCTACGAGCAGTACTTC. The encoded protein is CASSSTGTVTYEQYF.

The chain has TRBV2 and TRBJ1-2, with D maybe TRBD1 (6 bases). This CDR3 comprises 15 residues. In germline, CDR1 is SNHLY, CDR2 FYNNEI. Deletions cut 8 bases from V and 8 bases from J, with 24 bases between. CDR3 protein: CASPVVRTDVNGYTF. The CDR3 nucleotides read TGTGCCAGCCCCGTGGTCCGGACAGATGTAAACGGCTACACCTTC. Based on the CDR3 plus reference TRBV2 and TRBJ1-2, the full variable domain is EPEVTQTPSHQVTQMGQEVILRCVPISNHLYFYWYRQILGQKVEFLVSFYNNEISEKSEIFDDQFSVERPDGSNFTLKIRSTKLEDSAMYFCASPVVRTDVNGYTFGSGTRLTVV.

J is TRBJ2-1 and V is TRBV5-5, with TRBD1 matching over 7 bases. CDR3 length: 17 residues. CDR1 is SGHKS, CDR2 YYEKEE, per germline (reference sequence). J lost 1 base, V lost 2 bases, and 9 bases had no gene match. CDR3 sequence reads: CASSLMGQRSSYNEQFF. The CDR3 nucleotides read TGTGCCAGCAGCTTAATGGGACAGCGCAGTTCCTACAATGAGCAGTTCTTC.

The genes are TRBV7-2 and TRBJ1-5; D is uncertain. Deletions cut 5 bases from V and 7 bases from J, with 9 bases between. The CDR3 runs to 12 residues. Germline lookup yields CDR1 SGHTA and CDR2 FQGNSA. This chain's CDR3 is CASSQPQQPQHF. CDR3 nucleotides: TGTGCCAGCAGCCAACCTCAGCAGCCCCAGCATTTT. Together with reference TRBV7-2 and TRBJ1-5, the CDR3 gives the full variable domain: GAGVSQSPSNKVTEKGKDVELRCDPISGHTALYWYRQSLGQGLEFLIYFQGNSAPDKSGLPSDRFSAERTGGSVSTLTIQRTQQEDSAVYLCASSQPQQPQHFGDGTRLSIL.

The V and J genes are TRBV4-2 and TRBJ2-1; 9 bases align to TRBD2. The germline gives CDR1 LGHNA, CDR2 YNFKEQ. Trimming cost V 3 bases and J 8 bases; bases outside gene matches: 8. CDR3 length: 15 amino acids. The CDR3 region is CASSHGKRGVHEQFF. CDR3 DNA sequence: TGTGCCAGCAGCCACGGAAAGCGGGGGGTCCATGAGCAGTTCTTC.

V is TRBV4-3 and J is TRBJ2-5, with TRBD1 identical over 7 bases. The CDR3 is 14 amino acids. V gave up 0 bases and J gave up 5 bases; unmatched junction bases: 3. CDR1 LGHNA and CDR2 YSLEER come from the germline V gene. This chain's CDR3 is CASSQENRGETQYF. DNA of the CDR3: TGCGCCAGCAGCCAAGAGAACAGGGGTGAGACCCAGTACTTC.

This chain links TRBV15 with TRBJ2-5; D is undetermined. Trimming stripped 0 bases from V and 4 bases from J, with 9 bases between. CDR1 is LNHNV, CDR2 YYDKDF, per germline (reference sequence). The CDR3 runs to 14 residues. CDR3 region: CATSRDLVGETQYF. The DNA of the CDR3 is TGTGCCACCAGCAGAGATCTAGTAGGAGAGACCCAGTACTTC.

V is TRBV15 and J is TRBJ1-3; D call uncertain. Trimming pared 2 bases from V and 1 base from J, leaving 6 bases between. The CDR3 contains 14 residues. The germline V gene has CDR1 LNHNV and CDR2 YYDKDF (reference sequence). The CDR3 nucleotides read TGTGCCACCAGCAGACGCGGGTCTGGAAACACCATATATTTT. It is translated as CATSRRGSGNTIYF.